This T cell receptor (beta chain) emerged from a study of shared clonotypes between healthy human individuals. Study outcomes and limitations: Relative to their counterparts shared across all four donors, non-shared clonotypes exhibited diminished generation probabilities.

Sequenced by immunoSEQ multiplex PCR; TCRdb stores in-frame clones only, minus some. The data show about 2.1 million clones, 93% seen once. As to this clone: Antigen unknown.

The ends lost 4 bases at V and 1 base at J; junction bases unmatched: 4. Per the germline V gene, CDR1 is LNHDA and CDR2 is SQIVND (reference sequence). The CDR3 consists of 15 residues. Naive CD8 isolation took CD45RO-negative cells positively selected for CCR7 and excluded terminally differentiated effector memory CD45RA+ cells. The source is a man younger than 30 in good health. Some clones in this sample may be carry-over from other donors' samples. The sample was naive CD8+ T cells from PBMCs. The V call is TRBV19, the J call TRBJ1-5; 7 nucleotides line up with TRBD1. CDR3 nucleotides: TGTGCCAGTAGTACCGAGGACAGGAGCAATCAGCCCCAGCATTTT. Encoded protein: CASSTEDRSNQPQHF. Based on the CDR3 plus reference TRBV19 and TRBJ1-5, the full variable domain is DGGITQSPKYLFRKEGQNVTLSCEQNLNHDAMYWYRQDPGQGLRLIYYSQIVNDFQKGDIAEGYSVSREKKESFPLTVTSAQKNPTAFYLCASSTEDRSNQPQHFGDGTRLSIL.